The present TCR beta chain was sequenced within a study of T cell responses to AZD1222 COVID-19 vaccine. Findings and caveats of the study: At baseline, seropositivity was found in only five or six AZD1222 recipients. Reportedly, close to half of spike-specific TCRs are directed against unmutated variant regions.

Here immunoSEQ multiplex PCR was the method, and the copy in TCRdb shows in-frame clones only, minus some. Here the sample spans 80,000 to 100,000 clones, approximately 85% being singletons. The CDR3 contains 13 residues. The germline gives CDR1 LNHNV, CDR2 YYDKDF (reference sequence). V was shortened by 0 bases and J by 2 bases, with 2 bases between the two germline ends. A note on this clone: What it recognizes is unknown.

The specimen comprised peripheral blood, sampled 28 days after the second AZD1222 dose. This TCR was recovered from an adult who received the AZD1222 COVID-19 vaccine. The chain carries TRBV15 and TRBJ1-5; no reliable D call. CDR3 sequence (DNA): TGTGCCACCAGCAGAGAGGGCAATCAGCCCCAGCATTTT. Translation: CATSREGNQPQHF.